This is a list of T cell receptor beta chains from one sample in a study of cytomegalovirus exposure and HLA in healthy donors. Data came from immunoSEQ multiplex PCR; TCRdb stores just in-frame clones and leaves some out. The table lists over 150,000 clones, approximately 85% of them singletons. Sequenced input: PBMCs. These TCRs come from a girl under 18 in good health and CMV-seropositive. Each CDR3 is given with its conserved first and last residue. Fields, in order: D gene, clone size, V gene, J gene, CDR3 protein, CDR3 DNA. A D gene is named only where the DNA matches it firmly. Clone size, where shown, is once, few, many, or a class for clones that have expanded.

>TRBD1|-|TRBV7-8|TRBJ1-1
CASSFPGTVGEAFF
TGTGCCAGCAGCTTCCCCGGGACAGTCGGTGAAGCTTTCTTT
>TRBD2|-|TRBV5-1|TRBJ2-1
CASSLIAGSYNEQFF
TGCGCCAGCAGCTTGATAGCGGGCTCCTACAATGAGCAGTTCTTC
>TRBD1|-|TRBV5-1|TRBJ2-1
CASSFGTGGTGVRASSYNEQFF
TGCGCCAGCAGCTTTGGGACGGGTGGGACAGGGGTCCGCGCTAGCTCCTACAATGAGCAGTTCTTC
>TRBD1|-|TRBV27|TRBJ1-4
CASSEDATGGPREKLFF
TGTGCCAGCAGTGAAGATGCTACAGGGGGGCCTAGAGAAAAACTGTTTTTT
>TRBD1|-|TRBV19|TRBJ2-5
CASRHRGLQETQYF
TGTGCCAGTAGGCACAGGGGGCTCCAAGAGACCCAGTACTTC
>TRBD1|-|TRBV2|TRBJ1-5
CAISGQINQPQHF
TGTGCCATCTCGGGACAGATCAATCAGCCCCAGCATTTT
>-|few|TRBV9|TRBJ2-3
CASSEGLTDTQYF
TGTGCCAGCAGCGAGGGACTTACAGATACGCAGTATTTT
>-|-|TRBV12-5|TRBJ2-5
CASGLYTGKETQYF
TGTGCTAGTGGTTTGTATACAGGGAAGGAGACCCAGTACTTC
>TRBD2|-|TRBV9|TRBJ2-7
CASSVVASGGSYEQYF
TGTGCCAGCAGCGTAGTGGCTAGCGGGGGCAGCTACGAGCAGTACTTC
>TRBD1|-|TRBV10-2|TRBJ2-7
CASRENRGHEQYF
TGCGCCAGCAGGGAGAACAGGGGCCACGAGCAGTACTTC
>-|once|TRBV7-8|TRBJ1-1
CASSSGGPNTEAFF
TGTGCCAGCAGCTCCGGCGGGCCGAACACTGAAGCTTTCTTT
>TRBD1|once|TRBV2|TRBJ1-1
CASSASGQGKWYDTEAFF
TGTGCCAGCAGTGCCTCCGGACAGGGGAAATGGTATGACACTGAAGCTTTCTTT
>TRBD1|-|TRBV27|TRBJ2-1
CASSFEDRAYNEQFF
TGTGCCAGCAGTTTCGAGGACAGGGCTTACAATGAGCAGTTCTTC
>TRBD2|-|TRBV7-2|TRBJ2-1
CASRPIASGDLRDEQFF
TGTGCCAGCAGACCCATCGCTAGCGGGGACCTCAGAGATGAGCAGTTCTTC
>TRBD1|-|TRBV6-5|TRBJ1-5
CASSWTGGNQPQHF
TGTGCCAGCAGCTGGACAGGGGGCAATCAGCCCCAGCATTTT
>-|-|TRBV30|TRBJ2-5
CAWSYQETQYF
TGTGCCTGGTCGTACCAAGAGACCCAGTACTTC
>TRBD1|-|TRBV6-5|TRBJ2-6
CASSFQGAGANVLTF
TGTGCCAGCAGTTTTCAGGGGGCTGGGGCCAACGTCCTGACTTTC
>-|few|TRBV7-9|TRBJ1-1
CASGDSNTEAFF
TGTGCCAGCGGCGACAGTAACACTGAAGCTTTCTTT
>TRBD1|once|TRBV7-9|TRBJ2-1
CASSELITGGGIKGEQFF
TGTGCCAGCAGCGAATTAATTACAGGGGGCGGAATAAAGGGCGAGCAGTTCTTC
>-|few|TRBV6-1|TRBJ2-3
CASSVGRGSSTDTQYF
TGTGCCAGCAGTGTAGGTCGGGGGAGTAGCACAGATACGCAGTATTTT
>-|-|TRBV5-1|TRBJ1-1
CASTRIGLGHTEAFF
TGCGCCAGCACCAGAATCGGACTAGGGCACACTGAAGCTTTCTTT
>TRBD2|-|TRBV2|TRBJ2-3
CASSEVSGGVDTQYF
TGTGCCAGCAGTGAAGTTAGCGGGGGGGTGGATACGCAGTATTTT
>-|-|TRBV5-6|TRBJ2-7
CASSQDRHYEQYF
TGTGCCAGCAGCCAGGACAGACACTACGAGCAGTACTTC
>TRBD2|-|TRBV7-3|TRBJ2-1
CASSSRLAGKDEQFF
TGTGCCAGCAGCTCCCGACTAGCGGGGAAGGATGAGCAGTTCTTC
>TRBD2|-|TRBV4-1|TRBJ2-5
CASSQLGLAGLGETQYF
TGCGCCAGCAGCCAATTAGGACTAGCGGGGCTGGGAGAGACCCAGTACTTC
>TRBD1|once|TRBV14|TRBJ1-3
CASSAQGARGNTIYF
TGTGCCAGCAGCGCACAGGGGGCGCGCGGAAACACCATATATTTT
>-|-|TRBV27|TRBJ1-6
CASTPGTSSSYNSPLHF
TGTGCCAGCACCCCCGGGACAAGTAGCTCCTATAATTCACCCCTCCACTTT
>TRBD1|few|TRBV11-1|TRBJ2-7
CASSFPGQGASYEQYF
TGTGCCAGCAGCTTTCCGGGACAGGGGGCCTCCTACGAGCAGTACTTC
>-|-|TRBV2|TRBJ1-2
CASRLDRNYGYTF
TGTGCCAGCAGGCTCGACAGGAACTATGGCTACACCTTC
>-|-|TRBV6-6|TRBJ2-1
CASSYPKNEQFF
TGTGCCAGCAGTTACCCAAAAAATGAGCAGTTCTTC
>TRBD1|-|TRBV6-5|TRBJ1-2
CASNPDRAKNYGYTF
TGTGCCAGCAACCCGGACAGGGCAAAAAACTATGGCTACACCTTC
>TRBD2|-|TRBV15|TRBJ2-3
CATSRELAGTTDTQYF
TGTGCCACCAGCAGAGAACTAGCGGGGACCACAGATACGCAGTATTTT
>-|-|TRBV5-1|TRBJ1-6
CASRLWGGDSPLHF
TGCGCCAGCAGACTGTGGGGGGGCGATTCACCCCTCCACTTT
>-|-|TRBV9|TRBJ1-1
CASSVGGGLNTEAFF
TGTGCCAGCAGCGTAGGGGGAGGACTGAACACTGAAGCTTTCTTT
>TRBD1|-|TRBV5-1|TRBJ1-3
CASGTGGTRNGNTIYF
TGCGCCAGCGGCACAGGGGGCACAAGGAATGGAAACACCATATATTTT
>TRBD2|once|TRBV6-5|TRBJ2-1
CASSRGTSGANEQFF
TGTGCCAGCAGCAGGGGGACTAGCGGGGCAAATGAGCAGTTCTTC
>-|-|TRBV5-1|TRBJ2-7
CASSSTSSYEQYF
TGCGCCAGCAGCTCGACTAGCTCCTACGAGCAGTACTTC
>TRBD2|-|TRBV9|TRBJ2-1
CTSSGDLKYNEQFF
TGTACCAGCAGCGGGGACTTGAAATACAATGAGCAGTTCTTC
>-|-|TRBV6-6|TRBJ2-5
CAISFGGKETQYF
TGTGCCATCAGCTTCGGGGGAAAAGAGACCCAGTACTTC
>-|-|TRBV7-9|TRBJ1-5
CASSLDRGGNSNQPQHF
TGTGCCAGCAGCTTAGACCGGGGAGGGAATAGCAATCAGCCCCAGCATTTT
>-|-|TRBV18|TRBJ1-5
CASSPEAYSNQPQHF
TGTGCCAGCTCACCAGAGGCTTATAGCAATCAGCCCCAGCATTTT
>-|-|TRBV27|TRBJ1-2
CASSFINYGYTF
TGTGCCAGCAGTTTCATCAACTATGGCTACACCTTC
>TRBD1|-|TRBV7-9|TRBJ2-7
CASSLVQGAAEQYF
TGTGCCAGCAGCTTAGTACAGGGGGCAGCCGAGCAGTACTTC
>-|-|TRBV5-4|TRBJ1-4
CASSLVGGGTNEKLFF
TGTGCCAGCAGCTTGGTGGGGGGAGGCACTAATGAAAAACTGTTTTTT
>TRBD2|once|TRBV9|TRBJ2-1
CASSVARSGGAESNEQFF
TGTGCCAGCAGCGTAGCTCGGAGCGGGGGGGCCGAGTCGAATGAGCAGTTCTTC
>TRBD2|few|TRBV6-6|TRBJ2-5
CASSYSGGLETQYF
TGTGCCAGCAGTTACTCGGGGGGGTTAGAGACCCAGTACTTC
>-|-|TRBV6-5|TRBJ1-3
CASSRLSSGNTIYF
TGTGCCAGCAGTCGCCTGAGCTCTGGAAACACCATATATTTT